These 15 T cell receptor beta chains originate from one sample sequenced in a study of monozygotic twins with inflammatory bowel disease. TCRdb reprocessed the 5' RACE reads, keeping one entry per CDR3 protein, no DNA. The listing records approximately 380,000 distinct CDR3 sequences. Material: blood. These receptors were taken from a human donor with ulcerative colitis or Crohn's disease, or a healthy co-twin of an affected twin (not recorded which).

V and J are TRBV5-1 and TRBJ1-1; TCRdb gives TRBD1 as the D gene, but with no DNA this cannot be confirmed. CDR3 size: 13 residues. Germline CDR1 SGHRS, CDR2 YFSETQ. CDR3 sequence reads: CASSLQGAPTAFF.

V and J are TRBV11-3 and TRBJ2-2; without DNA, the TCRdb call of TRBD1 cannot be checked. Germline lookup yields CDR1 SGHNT and CDR2 YENEEA. CDR3 size: 14 residues. CDR3 protein: CASSQQGPVGELFF.

This sequence joins TRBV20-1 and TRBJ1-2; without DNA, the TCRdb call of TRBD1 cannot be checked. The germline CDR1 and CDR2 sequences are DFQATT and SNEGSKA (reference sequence). This CDR3 has 17 residues. The chain's CDR3 is CSAPLDRGRRSNYGYTF.

The chain uses TRBV12-3 or TRBV12-4 and TRBJ2-3; TCRdb gives TRBD2 as the D gene, but with no DNA this cannot be confirmed. This CDR3 has 19 amino acids. This CDR3 is CASARLAGRLLSSTDTQYF.

The chain links TRBV11-2 to TRBJ2-1; TCRdb indicates TRBD1, and absent DNA this call remains unverified. CDR1 SGHAT and CDR2 FQNNGV come from the germline V gene. CDR3 length: 14 residues. CDR3 residues: CASSLGRVLNEQFF.

This CDR3 is CSASRRGGDNEQFF. The rearrangement uses TRBV20-1 and TRBJ2-1; TCRdb returns TRBD2, unconfirmable since there is no DNA. Germline-derived CDR1 and CDR2 are DFQATT and SNEGSKA (reference sequence). The CDR3 has 14 amino acids.

CDR3 region: CASSLASSAGINNEQFF. The chain joins TRBV7-8 to TRBJ2-1; the TRBD2 assignment by TCRdb is unverifiable without DNA. Germline CDR1 and CDR2: SGHVS and FQNEAQ. The CDR3 spans 17 residues. Complete variable domain (other parts from reference TRBV7-8 and TRBJ2-1): GAGVSQSPRYKVAKRGQDVALRCDPISGHVSLFWYQQALGQGPEFLTYFQNEAQLDKSGLPSDRFFAERPEGSVSTLKIQRTQQEDSAVYLCASSLASSAGINNEQFFGPGTRLTVL.

The CDR3 sequence is CSARVGTGVYEQYF. This chain connects TRBV20-1 to TRBJ2-7; TCRdb proposes TRBD1, but this gene call is untestable without DNA. The CDR3 has 14 amino acids. Germline lookup yields CDR1 DFQATT and CDR2 SNEGSKA (reference sequence).

The V call is TRBV29-1, the J call TRBJ2-6; TCRdb gives TRBD1 as the D gene, but with no DNA this cannot be confirmed. This CDR3 is 16 amino acids long. CDR1 SQVTM and CDR2 ANQGSEA come from the germline V gene. CDR3 in amino acids: CSVRDRGRPGANVLTF.

The chain is built from TRBV4-2 and TRBJ2-1; TCRdb's assignment of TRBD2 cannot be checked, as there is no DNA. The CDR3 contains 15 residues. CDR1 is LGHNA and CDR2 is YNFKEQ in the germline V gene. The CDR3: CASSLQRGGFNEQFF.

CDR3 region: CASSLVPGQGYEQYF. The V and J genes are TRBV5-1 and TRBJ2-7; TCRdb indicates TRBD1, and absent DNA this call remains unverified. This CDR3 is 15 amino acids long. Germline CDR1 reads SGHRS; CDR2 reads YFSETQ.

The chain is built from TRBV6-5 and TRBJ2-2. Looked up from germline, CDR1 is MNHEY and CDR2 is SVGAGI. The CDR3 loop spans 13 amino acids. Here the CDR3 reads CASSAAGTGELFF.

J is TRBJ1-5 and V is TRBV6-2 or TRBV6-3. In germline, CDR1 is MNHEY, CDR2 SVGEGT. This CDR3 has 14 amino acids. The CDR3 here is CASAWVYSNQPQHF.

The V call is TRBV7-2, the J call TRBJ1-5; TCRdb's D gene call, TRBD1, goes unchecked for lack of DNA. This CDR3 has 15 amino acids. CDR1 is SGHTA and CDR2 is FQGNSA in the germline V gene. Here the CDR3 reads CASGDRGYSNQPQHF.

This rearrangement joins TRBV5-1 to TRBJ2-1; TCRdb gives TRBD2 as the D gene, but with no DNA this cannot be confirmed. This CDR3 comprises 14 residues. Germline CDR1 and CDR2: SGHRS and YFSETQ. The CDR3 loop is CASSGTSSFNEQFF.